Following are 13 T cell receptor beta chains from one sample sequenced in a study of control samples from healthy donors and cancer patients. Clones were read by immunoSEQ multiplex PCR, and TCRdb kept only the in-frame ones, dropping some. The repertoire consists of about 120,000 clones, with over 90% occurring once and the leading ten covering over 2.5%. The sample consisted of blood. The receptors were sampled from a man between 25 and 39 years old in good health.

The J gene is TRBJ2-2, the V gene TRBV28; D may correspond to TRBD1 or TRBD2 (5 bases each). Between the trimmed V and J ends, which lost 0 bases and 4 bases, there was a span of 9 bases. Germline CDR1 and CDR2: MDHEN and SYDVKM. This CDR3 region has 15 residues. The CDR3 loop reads CASSLWGTVTGELFF. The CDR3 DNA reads TGTGCCAGCAGTTTATGGGGGACGGTCACCGGGGAGCTGTTTTTT. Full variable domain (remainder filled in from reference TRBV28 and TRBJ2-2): DVKVTQSSRYLVKRTGEKVFLECVQDMDHENMFWYRQDPGLGLRLIYFSYDVKMKEKGDIPEGYSVSREKKERFSLILESASTNQTSMYLCASSLWGTVTGELFFGEGSRLTVL.

CDR3: CASSLAGVRTDTQYF. The CDR3 nucleotides read TGTGCCAGCAGCTTGGCGGGGGTACGCACAGATACGCAGTATTTT. The genes are TRBV5-4 and TRBJ2-3, with D perhaps TRBD2 (6 bases). This CDR3 has 15 residues. Trimming took off 0 bases at V and 1 base at J, with 9 bases between the two ends. The germline CDR1 and CDR2 sequences are SGHNT and YYREEE (reference sequence).

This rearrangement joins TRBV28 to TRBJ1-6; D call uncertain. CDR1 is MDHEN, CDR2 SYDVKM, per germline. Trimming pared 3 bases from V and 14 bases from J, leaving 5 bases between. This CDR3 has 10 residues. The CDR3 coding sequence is TGTGCCAGCAGTTTGGATACCCTCCACTTT. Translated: CASSLDTLHF.

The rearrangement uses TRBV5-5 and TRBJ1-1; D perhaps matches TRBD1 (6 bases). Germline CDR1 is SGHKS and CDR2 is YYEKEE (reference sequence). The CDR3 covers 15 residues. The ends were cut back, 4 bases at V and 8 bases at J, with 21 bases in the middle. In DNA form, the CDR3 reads TGTGCCAGCAGCGCGTTGACAGGCCAAACCGCCGAAGCTTTCTTT. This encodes CASSALTGQTAEAFF. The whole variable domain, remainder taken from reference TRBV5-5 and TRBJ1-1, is DAGVTQSPTHLIKTRGQQVTLRCSPISGHKSVSWYQQVLGQGPQFIFQYYEKEERGRGNFPDRFSARQFPNYSSELNVNALLLGDSALYLCASSALTGQTAEAFFGQGTRLTVV.

CDR3 in DNA: TGCGCCAGCAGCCGGGCGAAGGGGGGCCGTAATGAGCAGTTCTTC. Translation: CASSRAKGGRNEQFF. The chain employs TRBV5-1 and TRBJ2-1, with D perhaps TRBD1 or TRBD2 (6 bases each). The CDR3 contains 15 residues. The germline V and J ends were trimmed by 4 bases and 7 bases, with 18 bases remaining between them. The germline CDR1 and CDR2 sequences are SGHRS and YFSETQ.

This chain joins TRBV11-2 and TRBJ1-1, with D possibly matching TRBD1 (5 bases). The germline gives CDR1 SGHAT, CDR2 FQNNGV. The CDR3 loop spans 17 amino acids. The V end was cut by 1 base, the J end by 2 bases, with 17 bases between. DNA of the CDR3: TGTGCCAGCAGCTTAGTTCGACCGGGGGAAAGTAACACTGAAGCTTTCTTT. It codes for CASSLVRPGESNTEAFF.

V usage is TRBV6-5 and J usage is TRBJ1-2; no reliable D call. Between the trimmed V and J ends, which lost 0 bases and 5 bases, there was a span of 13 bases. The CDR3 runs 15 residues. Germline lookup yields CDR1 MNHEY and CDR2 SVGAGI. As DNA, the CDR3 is TGTGCCAGCAGTTACTCGGGCAGTTCCTCATATGGCTACACCTTC. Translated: CASSYSGSSSYGYTF.

CDR3 nucleotides: TGTGCCAGCAGTTTAATCGGAAGAACAGATACGCAGTATTTT. It encodes CASSLIGRTDTQYF. The chain has TRBV27 and TRBJ2-3; D not resolved. This CDR3 is 14 amino acids long. V was cut by 2 bases and J by 3 bases, with 9 bases left in between. The germline gives CDR1 MNHEY, CDR2 SMNVEV (reference sequence).

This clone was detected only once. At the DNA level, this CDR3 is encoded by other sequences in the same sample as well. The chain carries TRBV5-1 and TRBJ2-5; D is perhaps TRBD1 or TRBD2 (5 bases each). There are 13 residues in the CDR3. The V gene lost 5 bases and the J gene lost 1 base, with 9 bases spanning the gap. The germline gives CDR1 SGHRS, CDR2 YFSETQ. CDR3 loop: CASSPGPQETQYF. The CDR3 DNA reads TGCGCCAGCAGTCCGGGACCCCAAGAGACCCAGTACTTC.

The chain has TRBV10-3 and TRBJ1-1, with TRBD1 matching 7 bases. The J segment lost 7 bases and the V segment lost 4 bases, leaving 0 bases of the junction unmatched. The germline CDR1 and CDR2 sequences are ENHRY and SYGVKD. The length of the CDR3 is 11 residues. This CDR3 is CAISGDSEAFF. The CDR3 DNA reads TGTGCCATCAGTGGGGACAGTGAAGCTTTCTTT.

CDR3 coding DNA: TGCAGCGTTGAGCTTCAGGGGCCCTACGAGCAGTACTTC. Translation gives CSVELQGPYEQYF. The chain has TRBV29-1 and TRBJ2-7; tentatively, D is TRBD1 (6 bases). The CDR3 sequence is 13 residues long. Between the trimmed V and J ends, which lost 3 bases and 2 bases, there was a span of 11 bases. Per the germline V gene, CDR1 is SQVTM and CDR2 is ANQGSEA.

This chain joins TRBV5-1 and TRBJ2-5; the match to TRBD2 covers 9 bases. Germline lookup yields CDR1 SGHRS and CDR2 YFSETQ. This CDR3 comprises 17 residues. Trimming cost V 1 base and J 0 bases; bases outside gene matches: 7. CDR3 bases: TGCGCCAGCAGCTTGAGGGCTAGCGGGGAGTACCAAGAGACCCAGTACTTC. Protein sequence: CASSLRASGEYQETQYF. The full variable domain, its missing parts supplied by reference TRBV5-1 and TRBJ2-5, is KAGVTQTPRYLIKTRGQQVTLSCSPISGHRSVSWYQQTPGQGLQFLFEYFSETQRNKGNFPGRFSGRQFSNSRSEMNVSTLELGDSALYLCASSLRASGEYQETQYFGPGTRLLVL.

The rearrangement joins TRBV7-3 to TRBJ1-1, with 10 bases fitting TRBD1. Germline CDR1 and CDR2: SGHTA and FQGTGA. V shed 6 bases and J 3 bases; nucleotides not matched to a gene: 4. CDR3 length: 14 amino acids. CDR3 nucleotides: TGTGCCAGCAGACGGACAGGGGGAGACACTGAAGCTTTCTTT. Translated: CASRRTGGDTEAFF.